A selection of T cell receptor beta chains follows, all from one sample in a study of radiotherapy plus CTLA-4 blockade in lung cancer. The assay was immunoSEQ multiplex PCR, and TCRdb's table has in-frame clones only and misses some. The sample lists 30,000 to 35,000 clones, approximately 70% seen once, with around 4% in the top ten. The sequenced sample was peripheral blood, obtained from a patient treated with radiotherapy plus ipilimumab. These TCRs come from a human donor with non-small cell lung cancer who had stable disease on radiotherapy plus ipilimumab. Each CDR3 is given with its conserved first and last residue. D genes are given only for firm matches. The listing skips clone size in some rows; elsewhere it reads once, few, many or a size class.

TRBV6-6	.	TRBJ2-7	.	CASSKQNYEQYF	TGTGCCAGCAGTAAACAGAACTACGAGCAGTACTTC
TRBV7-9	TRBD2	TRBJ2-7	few	CASSQQGGLAGAYEQYF	TGTGCCAGCAGCCAACAGGGAGGTCTAGCGGGAGCCTACGAGCAGTACTTC
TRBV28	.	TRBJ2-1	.	CASSLFTDMSEQFF	TGTGCCAGCAGTCTCTTCACGGACATGAGTGAGCAGTTCTTC
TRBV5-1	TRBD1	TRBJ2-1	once	CASSSDRGSTDEQFF	TGCGCCAGCAGCTCGGACAGGGGGAGTACGGATGAGCAGTTCTTC
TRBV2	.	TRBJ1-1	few	CASNQDSGNTEAFF	TGTGCCAGCAACCAGGACAGTGGGAACACTGAAGCTTTCTTT
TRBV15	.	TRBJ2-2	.	CATSRVEAGTGELFF	TGTGCCACCAGCAGAGTGGAGGCCGGGACGGGGGAGCTGTTTTTT
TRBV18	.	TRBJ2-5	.	CASSPPEGRETQYF	TGTGCCAGCTCACCACCTGAGGGGCGAGAGACCCAGTACTTC
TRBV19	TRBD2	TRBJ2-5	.	CASRGHTGLAGRERETQYF	TGTGCCAGTAGGGGGCACACCGGGCTAGCGGGAAGGGAGCGAGAGACCCAGTACTTC
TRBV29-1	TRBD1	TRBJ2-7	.	CSVGWTGKAYEQYF	TGCAGCGTTGGATGGACAGGGAAGGCCTACGAGCAGTACTTC
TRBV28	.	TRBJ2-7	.	CASSLWDQTAYEQYF	TGTGCCAGCAGTTTATGGGACCAGACAGCCTACGAGCAGTACTTC
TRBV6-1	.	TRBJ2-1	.	CASSDRSGFF	TGTGCCAGCAGCGACCGTTCCGGGTTCTTC
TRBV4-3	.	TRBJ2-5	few	CASSQDSSSIKTQYF	TGCGCCAGCAGCCAAGATTCCAGCTCGATTAAGACCCAGTACTTC
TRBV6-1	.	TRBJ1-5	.	CASSLLAQSNQPQHF	TGTGCCAGCAGTCTCTTGGCCCAGAGCAATCAGCCCCAGCATTTT
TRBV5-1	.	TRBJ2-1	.	CASNPRVGGNEQFF	TGCGCCAGCAACCCACGAGTAGGGGGCAATGAGCAGTTCTTC
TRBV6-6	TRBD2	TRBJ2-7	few	CASSYKRELEQYF	TGTGCCAGCAGTTACAAGCGGGAGCTCGAGCAGTACTTC
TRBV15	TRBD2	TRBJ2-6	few	CATSRARGVGTGANVLTF	TGTGCCACCAGCAGAGCTCGGGGGGTTGGCACTGGGGCCAACGTCCTGACTTTC
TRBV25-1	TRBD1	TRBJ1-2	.	CASSVGQGARGYTF	TGTGCCAGCAGTGTTGGACAGGGGGCGCGGGGCTACACCTTC
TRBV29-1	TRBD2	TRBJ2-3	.	CSVTGTSGSVADTQYF	TGCAGCGTTACTGGGACTAGCGGGAGTGTCGCAGATACGCAGTATTTT
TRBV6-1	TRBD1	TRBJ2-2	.	CASSDYGQGYTGELFF	TGTGCCAGCAGTGACTACGGACAGGGCTACACCGGGGAGCTGTTTTTT
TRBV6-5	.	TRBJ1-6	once	CASREGNSPLHF	TGTGCCAGCAGAGAGGGGAATTCACCCCTCCACTTT
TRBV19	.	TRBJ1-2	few	CASSRYKGYTF	TGTGCCAGTAGTAGATACAAGGGCTACACCTTC
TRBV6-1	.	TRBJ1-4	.	CASSEAGQVNEKLFF	TGTGCCAGCAGTGAAGCCGGCCAGGTTAATGAAAAACTGTTTTTT
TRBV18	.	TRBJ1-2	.	CASSPGLGRLNYGYTF	TGTGCCAGCTCACCCGGGTTAGGCAGACTCAACTATGGCTACACCTTC
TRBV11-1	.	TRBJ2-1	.	CASGNRRRNEQFF	TGTGCCAGCGGGAACCGACGTCGGAATGAGCAGTTCTTC
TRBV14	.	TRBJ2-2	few	CASSQTATGELFF	TGTGCCAGCAGCCAAACAGCCACCGGGGAGCTGTTTTTT
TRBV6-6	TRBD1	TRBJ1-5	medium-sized	CASSDGQGSSNQPQHF	TGTGCCAGCAGCGACGGACAGGGGTCTAGCAATCAGCCCCAGCATTTT
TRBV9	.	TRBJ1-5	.	CASSVGREHNQPQHF	TGTGCCAGCAGCGTGGGTAGGGAGCACAATCAGCCCCAGCATTTT
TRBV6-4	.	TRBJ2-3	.	CASSDSQGDTQYF	TGTGCCAGCAGTGACTCCCAGGGAGATACGCAGTATTTT
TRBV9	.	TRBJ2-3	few	CASSRLDTTDTQYF	TGTGCCAGCAGCAGACTGGACACCACAGATACGCAGTATTTT
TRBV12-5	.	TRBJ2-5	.	CASGPTGAKGETQYF	TGTGCTAGTGGACCGACCGGGGCCAAGGGGGAGACCCAGTACTTC
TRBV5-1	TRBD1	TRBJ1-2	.	CASSLGQGSYGYTF	TGCGCCAGCAGCTTGGGACAGGGCAGCTATGGCTACACCTTC
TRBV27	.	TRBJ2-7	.	CASSLIGRDSYEQYF	TGTGCCAGCAGTTTAATCGGGCGGGACAGCTACGAGCAGTACTTC